The clone carrying this T cell receptor (beta chain) was seen many times. What it binds is unknown. Ophthalmopathy cases scored 3 or more on the Clinical Activity Score and 4 or more on NOSPECS grade, with duration below 3 months. The PBMCs were sourced from fresh peripheral blood (more than 8.5 ml). These data are taken from a study of T cells in Graves' hyperthyroidism and ophthalmopathy. Amplification yielded TCR beta CDR3 regions, with RNA transcripts as the source. The HTBI primer set served for first-round RT-PCR of the TCR CDR3. One entry per CDR3 protein, called by TCRdb with MiXCR from the multiplex PCR reads. The table has hundreds of thousands of distinct CDR3 sequences, approximately 17% seen once. In germline, CDR1 is SGHTA, CDR2 FQGNSA. V shed 5 bases and J 1 base; nucleotides not matched to a gene: 7. The CDR3 extends over 15 amino acids. Study results and caveats: Most clonotypes expanded in thyroid above 0.001 were likewise present in blood.

Input material: blood. The sequence derives from an older woman with Graves' ophthalmopathy. J is TRBJ2-7 and V is TRBV7-2; 8 nucleotides agree with TRBD1. CDR3: CASSLRDRLSYEQYF. CDR3 DNA sequence: TGTGCCAGCAGCCTCCGGGACAGGTTGTCCTACGAGCAGTACTTC.